This TCR beta chain was retrieved from a study of blood T cell repertoires in COVID-19. About the research overall: The United States, Italy and Spain were the sources of the acute and convalescent COVID-19 samples. PBMCs, B-cell-depleted T cells, or T cells were the source of the cDNA or gDNA that made up the material.

J was trimmed by 5 bases and V by 1 base; bases with no gene match: 4. Germline V gene sequence: CDR1 SGHTA, CDR2 FQGNSA. This CDR3 comprises 14 residues. Sequencing used immunoSEQ multiplex PCR; TCRdb keeps in-frame clones, though not all of them. Here the sample spans some 240,000 clones, about four fifths being singletons. Notes on this clone: Other DNA sequences in this specimen translate into the identical CDR3.

The sequenced sample was peripheral blood. This receptor was obtained from a woman aged 40 to 55 who had recovered from COVID-19. J is TRBJ2-5 and V is TRBV7-2, with 7 bases fitting TRBD1. Written as DNA, the CDR3 is TGTGCCAGCAGCTTAGACAGGGGACGTGAGACCCAGTACTTC. Residues: CASSLDRGRETQYF.